This is a list of T cell receptor beta chains from one sample in a study of blood T cell repertoires in COVID-19. TCRdb keeps only in-frame clones here, not all; method: immunoSEQ multiplex PCR. The sample holds fewer than 85,000 clones, approximately 89% seen once. The source material was peripheral blood. All receptors derive from an elderly man with acute or convalescent COVID-19. CDR3s include the opening cysteine and the closing phenylalanine or tryptophan. D genes are given only for firm matches. The listing skips clone size in some rows; elsewhere it reads once, few, many or a size class.

J gene | D gene | clone size | V gene | CDR3 DNA | CDR3 protein
TRBJ1-1 | TRBD1 | NA | TRBV28 | TGTGCCAGCAGTTTGGGGGGACAGCTAAACACTGAAGCTTTCTTT | CASSLGGQLNTEAFF
TRBJ2-3 | TRBD2 | NA | TRBV4-2 | TGTGCCAGCAGCCTACTCCCCGGGACTAGCGTCGTAGATACGCAGTATTTT | CASSLLPGTSVVDTQYF
TRBJ2-3 | TRBD2 | NA | TRBV3-1/TRBV3-2 | TGTGCCAGCAGCCCCGGACTAGCCCCAGATACGCAGTATTTT | CASSPGLAPDTQYF
TRBJ1-1 | TRBD1 | NA | TRBV5-6 | TGTGCCAGCAGCTTGGGACAGGGTCTGGGAGAAGCTTTCTTT | CASSLGQGLGEAFF
TRBJ2-5 | TRBD2 | NA | TRBV2 | TGTGCCAGCGAGCGGGGGGAGACCCAGTACTTC | CASERGETQYF
TRBJ1-1 | TRBD1 | NA | TRBV27 | TGTGCCAGCAGTCCATCAGGGGGATTAGTCACTGAAGCTTTCTTT | CASSPSGGLVTEAFF
TRBJ1-1 | NA | NA | TRBV21-1 | TGTGCCAGCAGCATCCCTCGGACAGATGAAGCTTTCTTT | CASSIPRTDEAFF
TRBJ1-1 | NA | NA | TRBV5-6 | TGTGCCAGCAGCTCCCTCCTGCAAGGCGAGGGGGACACTGAAGCTTTCTTT | CASSSLLQGEGDTEAFF
TRBJ1-2 | NA | NA | TRBV4-3 | TGCGCCAGCAGCCAAGATCGGGGTCAGGGCTACACCTTC | CASSQDRGQGYTF
TRBJ1-4 | NA | NA | TRBV18 | TGTGCCAGCTCACCAGGGCCAACTAATGAAAAACTGTTTTTT | CASSPGPTNEKLFF
TRBJ1-3 | NA | NA | TRBV28 | TGTGCCAGCCACTCCCCCCCAGGGTTGAGCTCTGGAAACACCATATATTTT | CASHSPPGLSSGNTIYF
TRBJ1-1 | NA | NA | TRBV28 | TGTGCCATCGACAGGTCCATGAACACTGAAGCTTTCTTT | CAIDRSMNTEAFF
TRBJ1-5 | NA | NA | TRBV23-1 | TGCGCCAGCGATCCAACAGGGTCTGGTCCCCAGCATTTT | CASDPTGSGPQHF
TRBJ1-4 | NA | NA | TRBV12-2 | TGTGCAAGTCGCTCCCAGGTGGGGCCAACTAATGAAAAACTGTTTTTT | CASRSQVGPTNEKLFF
TRBJ2-7 | TRBD1 | NA | TRBV7-2 | TGTGCCAGCAGCTCTGGGACAGTCGCCTACGAGCAGTACTTC | CASSSGTVAYEQYF
TRBJ2-7 | NA | NA | TRBV5-1 | TGCGCCAGCAGTTACACGACTTCTTTTACTAGCTCCTACGAGCAGTACTTC | CASSYTTSFTSSYEQYF
TRBJ2-1 | NA | NA | TRBV4-2 | TGTGCCAGCAGCCTCTCGAGTAGCGGAGGTAAAAATGAGCAGTTCTTC | CASSLSSSGGKNEQFF
TRBJ2-5 | TRBD2 | NA | TRBV7-2 | TGTGCCAGCAGCTTAGGGGTAGCGGGGGGCGAGACCCAGTACTTC | CASSLGVAGGETQYF
TRBJ2-7 | TRBD1 | few | TRBV5-1 | TGCGCCAGCAGCCGGGACAGCTCGCAGTACGAGCAGTACTTC | CASSRDSSQYEQYF
TRBJ1-2 | NA | NA | TRBV11-2 | TGTGCCAGCAGCTTAGATCCACAGGGACGGTATGGCTACACCTTC | CASSLDPQGRYGYTF
TRBJ2-5 | TRBD2 | NA | TRBV3-1/TRBV3-2 | TGTGCCAGCAGAACTAGCGGGAGAGGATTGGTAGGAGAGACCCAGTACTTC | CASRTSGRGLVGETQYF
TRBJ2-7 | TRBD1 | NA | TRBV5-4 | TGTGCCAGCAGCTTTCAGGGACAGGGGGCGTACGAGCAGTACTTC | CASSFQGQGAYEQYF
TRBJ2-1 | TRBD2 | NA | TRBV5-1 | TGCGCCAGCAGCTTAGGGCTGGAGGCTAGCGGGAGGTATGAGCAGTTCTTC | CASSLGLEASGRYEQFF